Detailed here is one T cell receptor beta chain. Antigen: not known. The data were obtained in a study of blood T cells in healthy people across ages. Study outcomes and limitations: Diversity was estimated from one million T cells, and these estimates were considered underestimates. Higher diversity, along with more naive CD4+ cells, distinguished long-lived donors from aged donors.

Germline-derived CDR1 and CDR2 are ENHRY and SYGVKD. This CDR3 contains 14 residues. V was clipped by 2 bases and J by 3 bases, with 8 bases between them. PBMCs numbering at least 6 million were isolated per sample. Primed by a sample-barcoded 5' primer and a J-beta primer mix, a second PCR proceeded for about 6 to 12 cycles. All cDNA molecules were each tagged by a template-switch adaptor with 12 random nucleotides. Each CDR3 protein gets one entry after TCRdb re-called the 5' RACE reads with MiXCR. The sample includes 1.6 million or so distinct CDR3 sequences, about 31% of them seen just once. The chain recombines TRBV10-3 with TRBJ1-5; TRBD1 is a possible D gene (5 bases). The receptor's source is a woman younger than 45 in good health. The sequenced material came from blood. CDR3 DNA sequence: TGTGCCATCAGTGAGGTGGGGACCAATCAGCCCCAGCATTTT. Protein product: CAISEVGTNQPQHF.